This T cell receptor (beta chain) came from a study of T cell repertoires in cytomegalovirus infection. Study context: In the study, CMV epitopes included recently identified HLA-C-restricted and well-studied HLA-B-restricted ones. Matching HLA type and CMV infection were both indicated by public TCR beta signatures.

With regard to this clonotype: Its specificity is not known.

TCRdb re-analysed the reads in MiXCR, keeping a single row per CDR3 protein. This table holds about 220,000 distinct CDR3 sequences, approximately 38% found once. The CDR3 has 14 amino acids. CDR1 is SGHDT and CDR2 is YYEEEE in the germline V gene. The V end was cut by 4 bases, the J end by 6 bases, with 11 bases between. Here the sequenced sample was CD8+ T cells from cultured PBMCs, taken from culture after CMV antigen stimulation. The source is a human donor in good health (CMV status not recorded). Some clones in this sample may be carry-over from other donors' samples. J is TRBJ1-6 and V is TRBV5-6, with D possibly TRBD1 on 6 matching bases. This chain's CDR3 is CASSTDRPNSPLHF. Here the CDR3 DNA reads TGTGCCAGCAGCACCGACAGGCCTAATTCACCCCTCCACTTT.